These T cell receptor beta chains were read from a single sample in a study of CD8 T cells in ankylosing spondylitis. TCRdb itself ran the 5' RACE reads through MiXCR, one entry per CDR3 protein. The sample lists 450,000 to 550,000 distinct CDR3 sequences, about 5.2% occurring once. The sequenced sample was blood, either unsorted or a sorted T cell fraction (not recorded which). The source of these receptors is a male donor with ankylosing spondylitis. Each CDR3 is given without its conserved first and last residue. Clone size is shown for a subset of rows, as once, few, many or a class of expanded clone.

j_gene: TRBJ2-5; v_gene: TRBV7-2; abundance: few; CDR3aa: ASSLMAGGQETQY
j_gene: TRBJ1-1; v_gene: TRBV12-3/TRBV12-4; abundance: -; CDR3aa: ASSPNGGHTEAF
j_gene: TRBJ2-1; v_gene: TRBV24-1; abundance: many; CDR3aa: ATSQFRGGGQF
j_gene: TRBJ2-2; v_gene: TRBV11-2; abundance: many; CDR3aa: ASSSQPAGLALNTGELF
j_gene: TRBJ2-1; v_gene: TRBV29-1; abundance: many; CDR3aa: SVESQTEQF
j_gene: TRBJ1-4; v_gene: TRBV10-2; abundance: many; CDR3aa: ASSPRGRPEKLF
j_gene: TRBJ2-1; v_gene: TRBV7-9; abundance: few; CDR3aa: ASSLARSPGQF
j_gene: TRBJ1-5; v_gene: TRBV20-1; abundance: many; CDR3aa: SASHYRENSGQPQH
j_gene: TRBJ2-1; v_gene: TRBV27; abundance: many; CDR3aa: ASSLAGARYNEQF
j_gene: TRBJ2-3; v_gene: TRBV9; abundance: many; CDR3aa: ASSVGSSGDTQY
j_gene: TRBJ2-1; v_gene: TRBV15; abundance: many; CDR3aa: ATSRPGSEQF
j_gene: TRBJ2-7; v_gene: TRBV4-3; abundance: many; CDR3aa: ASSQSGRMYDEQY
j_gene: TRBJ1-5; v_gene: TRBV12-3/TRBV12-4; abundance: few; CDR3aa: ARGALGQGRTYYSNQPQH
j_gene: TRBJ2-7; v_gene: TRBV18; abundance: few; CDR3aa: ASSPRNSILYEQY
j_gene: TRBJ2-5; v_gene: TRBV4-2; abundance: -; CDR3aa: ASSKVRGLAGDASETQY
j_gene: TRBJ1-2; v_gene: TRBV7-2; abundance: many; CDR3aa: ASSSYRAYGYT
j_gene: TRBJ2-7; v_gene: TRBV12-3/TRBV12-4; abundance: many; CDR3aa: ASSLTASGYEQY
j_gene: TRBJ2-5; v_gene: TRBV6-1; abundance: many; CDR3aa: ASRDPGPVGETQY
j_gene: TRBJ1-4; v_gene: TRBV20-1; abundance: many; CDR3aa: SATGTGYFNEKLF
j_gene: TRBJ1-6; v_gene: TRBV5-6; abundance: many; CDR3aa: ASSLVQGDSPLH
j_gene: TRBJ1-2; v_gene: TRBV5-6; abundance: many; CDR3aa: ASSFDSGYT
j_gene: TRBJ1-5; v_gene: TRBV10-3; abundance: many; CDR3aa: AINEGGARPQH
j_gene: TRBJ2-7; v_gene: TRBV7-2; abundance: many; CDR3aa: ASSLAASGNEQY
j_gene: TRBJ1-5; v_gene: TRBV7-6; abundance: -; CDR3aa: ASSSSDRDQPQH
j_gene: TRBJ2-3; v_gene: TRBV7-8; abundance: -; CDR3aa: ASSPGPADTQY
j_gene: TRBJ1-2; v_gene: TRBV5-1; abundance: -; CDR3aa: ASSLITGGGNGYT
j_gene: TRBJ2-2; v_gene: TRBV15; abundance: few; CDR3aa: ATSSLLGGPNTGELF